Below, one T cell receptor (beta chain) is given with its context. Its antigen is not identified. The sample is drawn from a study of beta chain features in type 1 diabetes. Regarding the study as a whole: The study found moderately but significantly shorter TCRB CDR3s in all four CD4+ subsets of Type 1 diabetes patients.

As every portion of the isolated RNA was reverse transcribed, the sequencing read expressed TCRB transcripts. Produced via immunoSEQ multiplex PCR; TCRdb's table is partial and in-frame only. The sample includes a few hundred thousand clones, roughly 13% seen only once; the top ten take 0.008% to 0.011%. Sequenced: naive CD4+ T cells from blood. This receptor was identified in a woman aged 18-29 years with type 1 diabetes.

CDR3 residues: CSVDPGLAGGTGELFF. The CDR3 DNA follows: TGCAGCGTTGACCCTGGACTAGCGGGGGGTACCGGGGAGCTGTTTTTT. This sequence joins TRBV29-1 and TRBJ2-2; 14 bases are shared with TRBD2. The CDR3 runs 16 residues. V shed 3 bases, J shed 5 bases, and the junction held 5 bases outside the gene matches. Germline CDR1 is SQVTM and CDR2 is ANQGSEA.